Detailed here is one T cell receptor beta chain. Its antigen is undetermined. It was with a sample-barcoded 5' primer and a J-beta primer mix that a second PCR of roughly 7 to 12 cycles was run. TCRdb called the 5' RACE reads again in MiXCR, with one record for every CDR3 protein. The sample lists about a million distinct CDR3 sequences, roughly two fifths seen once, with around 13% in the top ten. The data were taken from a study of blood T cells in healthy people across ages. Study-level points and caveats: Long-lived donors exceeded aged donors in naive CD4+ cells and diversity.

The CDR3 length is 14 residues. Between the trimmed V and J ends, which lost 6 bases and 3 bases, there was a span of 12 bases. The material sequenced was blood. The TCR was taken from a man aged 18 to 30 in good health. The chain employs TRBV12-3 or TRBV12-4 and TRBJ1-5; D gene unclear. The CDR3 loop is CASSAALLNQPQHF. The CDR3 bases are TGTGCCAGCAGCGCGGCCTTGCTCAATCAGCCCCAGCATTTT.